What follows is one TCR beta chain and its context. In its sample, this clonotype was seen a few times. No antigen is known for it. One base away there is no much larger clone; base qualities are not given. From the germline V gene (reference sequence), CDR1 is SGHKS and CDR2 is YYEKEE. At the junction V is shortened by 0 bases and J by 3 bases, with 13 bases in between. There are 15 amino acids in the CDR3, from cysteine to phenylalanine inclusive. Just the 45-base CDR3 DNA is kept, in frame starting at base 1. The intended sense of this specimen's treatment or condition label: allogeneic hematopoietic cell transplantation with graft depleted of TCRalphabeta T cells and CD19 B cells. The transplant recipients were children given TCRalphabeta/CD19-depleted allogeneic hematopoietic cell grafts. Library method: PCR. Sequencing took place on an Illumina HiSeq 2500. Molecular barcoding was employed in the preparation of TCR libraries, with unique molecular identifiers being used to normalize TCRbeta repertoire quantification. TCRdb ran its own pipeline on the public reads, namely fastp trimming at Q25 and MiXCR clone calling, and kept in-frame beta chains. Identical CDR3 protein sequences are pooled into one entry, listed with their most common genes and DNA. Here the sample has about a million distinct CDR3 sequences; roughly 29% occur a single time. Clones ranked in the top ten supply around 30% of the sample.

The sample belongs to a study of T-cell reconstitution after alpha-beta-depleted transplantation in children (dated by TCRdb to between 2015 and 2016). At the level of the whole study: Using TCR repertoire profiling, the study quantitatively followed how T-cell immune reconstitution unfolded in children after TCRalphabeta/CD19-depleted allogeneic hematopoietic cell transplantation. Overall study outcomes, separate from this receptor: The apparently early alphabetaT-cell count recovery about two months after transplant was reportedly dependent on only several hundred rapidly expanded clones derived from non-depleted graft cells. Over the following months the frequencies of hyperexpanded clones went down, and after one year T-cell counts and TCRbeta diversity were mostly credited to newly produced T cells. In some patients, the high TCRbeta diversity seen at day 60 was put down to recipient T cells and intrathymic progenitors that had survived conditioning.

The material was PBMCs, mostly from graft donor cells, obtained 360 days after TCRalphabeta/CD19-depleted stem cell transplant. The sequence links TRBV5-5 to TRBJ2-7, with the D gene too uncertain to name. This receptor was identified in a boy under two years old who had a stem cell transplant for SCID, so the T cells may come from the graft donor. CDR3 sequence: CASSLASVSIYEQYF. The DNA is TGTGCCAGCAGCTTGGCGTCAGTATCTATCTACGAGCAGTACTTC.